These 20 T cell receptor beta chains originate from one sample sequenced in a study of T cell clones after liver transplantation. Libraries were prepared by immunoSEQ multiplex PCR; TCRdb keeps only in-frame clonotypes and omits some of them. Of 75,000 to 100,000 clones listed, about 82% are singletons. Sequenced material: CD4+ T cells from blood, taken approximately 3.5 years after liver transplant. The receptors stem from a human patient who received a liver transplant. Some T cells may have originated in the graft donor.

This rearrangement joins TRBV7-9 to TRBJ1-2; 8 bases match TRBD1. CDR1 and CDR2 from the germline V gene are SEHNR and FQNEAQ (reference sequence). Trimming removed 0 bases from V and 7 bases from J; junction bases left unmatched: 4. This CDR3 contains 14 residues. Here the CDR3 reads CASSLARGQVGYTF. The CDR3 DNA follows: TGTGCCAGCAGCTTAGCCAGGGGGCAGGTTGGCTACACCTTC.

The chain uses TRBV5-8 and TRBJ2-7; 8 bases are a match to TRBD1. J was trimmed by 4 bases and V by 4 bases; bases with no gene match: 10. The CDR3 is 15 amino acids. Germline-derived CDR1 and CDR2 are SGHTS and YDEGEE. Here the CDR3 DNA reads TGTGCCAGCAGCGCGGACAGGGCCACTATTTACGAGCAGTACTTC. Its protein product is CASSADRATIYEQYF.

V and J are TRBV30 and TRBJ1-4, with 7 positions matching TRBD1. CDR1 is GTSNPN, CDR2 SVGIG, per germline (reference sequence). This CDR3 region has 15 residues. Unmatched junction bases numbered 5, after V lost 0 bases and J lost 4 bases. The CDR3 loop is CAWSVPDRRNEKLFF. The CDR3 nucleotides read TGTGCCTGGAGTGTACCGGACAGGCGTAATGAAAAACTGTTTTTT. Looking up the rest from reference TRBV30 and TRBJ1-4 gives the full variable domain: SQTIHQWPATLVQPVGSPLSLECTVEGTSNPNLYWYRQAAGRGLQLLFYSVGIGQISSEVPQNLSASRPQDRQFILSSKKLLLSDSGFYLCAWSVPDRRNEKLFFGSGTQLSVL.

The J gene is TRBJ2-7, the V gene TRBV7-2; 7 positions match TRBD1. J lost 2 bases, V lost 4 bases, and 11 bases had no gene match. The CDR3 has 16 amino acids. The germline gives CDR1 SGHTA, CDR2 FQGNSA. The CDR3 here is CASSSLPYQGAYEQYF. In DNA, the CDR3 is TGTGCCAGCAGCTCCCTCCCCTACCAGGGGGCCTACGAGCAGTACTTC.

The chain is built from TRBV7-9 and TRBJ1-1; D ambiguous. The ends were cut back, 4 bases at V and 1 base at J, with 7 bases in the middle. The CDR3 has 13 residues. CDR1 and CDR2 (germline): SEHNR, FQNEAQ (reference sequence). The CDR3 protein is CASSSGRNTEAFF. The DNA of the CDR3 is TGTGCCAGCAGCTCCGGACGGAACACTGAAGCTTTCTTT.

The gene calls are TRBV28 and TRBJ2-7, with a tentative D call TRBD1 (6 bases). Per the germline V gene, CDR1 is MDHEN and CDR2 is SYDVKM. CDR3 length: 14 amino acids. Trimming cost V 4 bases and J 2 bases, with 12 bases left between them. CDR3 in amino acids: CASSSYRDTYEQYF. For the CDR3, the DNA is TGTGCCAGCAGTTCTTACCGGGACACCTACGAGCAGTACTTC.

This chain connects TRBV6-1 to TRBJ1-5; no clear D gene. The CDR3 totals 13 residues. From germline, CDR1 is MNHNS and CDR2 SASEGT. V dropped 7 bases and J dropped 3 bases, with 10 bases sitting between them. CDR3 DNA sequence: TGTGCCAGCATAGGGCAGGACAATCAGCCCCAGCATTTT. Protein sequence: CASIGQDNQPQHF.

CDR3: CASSLEGPGELFF. In DNA, the CDR3 is TGTGCCAGCAGCTTGGAGGGGCCGGGGGAGCTGTTTTTT. The rearrangement joins TRBV11-2 to TRBJ2-2; perhaps TRBD2 as D (6 bases). CDR3 length: 13 amino acids. Germline V gene lookup returns CDR1 SGHAT and CDR2 FQNNGV. Trimming shortened V by 3 bases and J by 8 bases, and 10 bases separated the two germline ends.

This chain links TRBV6-5 with TRBJ2-7, with D possibly being TRBD2 (6 bases). Trimming left V 6 bases short and J 7 bases short, with 10 bases between. The CDR3 is 11 residues long. Germline V gives CDR1 MNHEY, CDR2 SVGAGI. CDR3 protein: CASRLGGEQYF. In nucleotides, the CDR3 is TGTGCCAGCAGATTAGGAGGGGAGCAGTACTTC.

The chain combines TRBV5-6 with TRBJ1-5; D unclear. The CDR3 length is 13 residues. CDR1 and CDR2 (germline): SGHDT, YYEEEE. The V gene lost 0 bases and the J gene lost 11 bases, with 12 bases spanning the gap. The CDR3 bases are TGTGCCAGCAGCTTGGGGCCCCTTGCAGCCCAGCATTTT. Its protein is CASSLGPLAAQHF.

This chain joins TRBV12-5 and TRBJ2-5; D call uncertain. Germline V lookup: CDR1 LGHNT, CDR2 FRNRAP. The CDR3 spans 11 residues. V was pared by 7 bases and J by 5 bases, with 8 bases between. CDR3 protein: CASATGETQYF. The DNA of the CDR3 is TGTGCTAGTGCCACCGGCGAGACCCAGTACTTC.

The chain couples TRBV28 to TRBJ2-3; TRBD2 matches 9 bases. The V gene end was trimmed by 5 bases and the J gene end by 7 bases; junction bases not matched to a gene: 7. Germline V gives CDR1 MDHEN, CDR2 SYDVKM. The length of the CDR3 is 14 residues. CDR3 sequence reads: CASSLLAGQHTQYF. As DNA, the CDR3 is TGTGCCAGCAGTCTCCTAGCGGGACAACATACGCAGTATTTT. The variable domain in full, completed from reference TRBV28 and TRBJ2-3, reads DVKVTQSSRYLVKRTGEKVFLECVQDMDHENMFWYRQDPGLGLRLIYFSYDVKMKEKGDIPEGYSVSREKKERFSLILESASTNQTSMYLCASSLLAGQHTQYFGPGTRLTVL.

This chain links TRBV19 with TRBJ2-3; D remains ambiguous. CDR3 size: 12 residues. CDR1 LNHDA and CDR2 SQIVND come from the germline V gene (reference sequence). The germline V and J ends were trimmed by 6 bases and 5 bases, with 9 bases remaining between them. Here the CDR3 DNA reads TGTGCCAGTAGACAAAGTGGAGATACGCAGTATTTT. Translated, it gives CASRQSGDTQYF.

V gene TRBV7-9 combines with J gene TRBJ2-7; a weak D match, TRBD2 (5 bases). CDR1 and CDR2 from the germline V gene are SEHNR and FQNEAQ (reference sequence). The CDR3 totals 14 residues. V shed 2 bases and J shed 6 bases, with 14 bases lying between them. The chain's CDR3 is CASSLLAGIGEQYF. The CDR3 region has the DNA TGTGCCAGCAGCTTACTAGCCGGGATCGGCGAGCAGTACTTC.

The chain couples TRBV14 to TRBJ2-2; maybe TRBD1 (5 bases). This CDR3 is 14 amino acids long. Per the germline V gene, CDR1 is SGHDN and CDR2 is FVKESK. Trimming left V 1 base short and J 5 bases short, with 8 bases between. The CDR3: CASSQGAGTGELFF. CDR3 nucleotides: TGTGCCAGCAGCCAAGGGGCAGGGACCGGGGAGCTGTTTTTT.

V and J are TRBV7-3 and TRBJ2-6; TRBD1 might be the D (6 bases). Per germline, CDR1 SGHTA and CDR2 FQGTGA. The CDR3 loop spans 16 amino acids. The ends were cut back, 6 bases at V and 0 bases at J, with 12 bases in the middle. The CDR3 loop reads CASSSQGGSGANVLTF. The CDR3 DNA sequence: TGTGCCAGCAGTTCCCAAGGGGGCTCTGGGGCCAACGTCCTGACTTTC.

Remarks on this clone: At one of its ends the junction is not consistent with the germline gene, which may arise from a read error. This chain connects TRBV28 to TRBJ2-7; possibly TRBD1 for D (5 bases). The germline V gene encodes CDR1 MDHEN and CDR2 SYDVKM. The CDR3 spans 11 residues. Written as DNA, the CDR3 is TGTGCCGGCAACGTAAGGGGAAATCCAGACTTC. Translating gives CAGNVRGNPDF.

This sequence joins TRBV5-1 and TRBJ1-4; 10 nucleotides line up with TRBD1. Germline CDR1 SGHRS, CDR2 YFSETQ. V trimming: 0 bases; J trimming: 8 bases; junction bases outside the gene matches: 1. The CDR3 length is 14 residues. The CDR3 DNA reads as TGCGCCAGCAGCTTGGTGGGACAGGGGGAAAAACTGTTTTTT. This codes for CASSLVGQGEKLFF.

The chain carries TRBV29-1 and TRBJ2-2, with a tentative D call TRBD2 (6 bases). The germline V gene has CDR1 SQVTM and CDR2 ANQGSEA. The CDR3 loop spans 12 amino acids. V was clipped by 7 bases and J by 6 bases, with 12 bases between them. DNA for the CDR3: TGCAGCGGGAGGGTTAATTCCGGGGAGCTGTTTTTT. The encoded protein is CSGRVNSGELFF.

V gene TRBV6-5 combines with J gene TRBJ1-1, with a weak D call TRBD1 (5 bases). The V gene lost 0 bases and the J gene lost 8 bases, with 10 bases spanning the gap. Germline CDR1 MNHEY, CDR2 SVGAGI. This CDR3 has 13 residues. The CDR3, as DNA: TGTGCCAGCAGTTACTCGGGGCAGGGAGAAGCTTTCTTT. As protein: CASSYSGQGEAFF.